This TCR beta chain was identified during a study of T cells in Graves' hyperthyroidism and ophthalmopathy (dated by TCRdb to the late 2010s). Regarding the complete study: Peripheral blood samples were taken at initial diagnosis, before any treatment was given. Following sampling, methimazole starting at 30 mg daily was given to hyperthyroidism patients, and high-dose intravenous methylprednisolone was given to ophthalmopathy patients. For training and testing, the roughly 100 patients in the discovery cohort were randomly divided in a 7:3 ratio. A discovery cohort of roughly 96 patients, roughly 40 with Graves' ophthalmopathy and roughly 59 with stable Graves' hyperthyroidism, was used to find distinguishing TCR V-J signatures. Whether ophthalmopathy could be predicted prospectively was tested in an independent validation cohort made up of roughly 19 hyperthyroidism patients plus 17 patients who later progressed to ophthalmopathy. The paper reports TCR Vbeta CDR3 sequencing of over 130 peripheral blood samples: 40 or so ophthalmopathy, approximately 74 hyperthyroidism and around 17 progressor patients. Thyroid tissue and blood T-cell repertoires from several Graves' hyperthyroidism patients were also compared in the study. What the study reported, not specific to this receptor: During validation, the model predicted progression to ophthalmopathy a median of roughly 7.1 months ahead of onset, with almost 71% sensitivity and more than 72% specificity. No statistical method was used to fix the sample size in advance, and group allocation was not hidden from the investigators. Ophthalmopathy was separated from stable hyperthyroidism by a 13 V-J signature model, with over 85% sensitivity and about 84% specificity obtained in cross-validation and 80%/75% obtained in testing. Blood samples also contained most of the expanded thyroid clonotypes (frequency above 0.001), which suggests that blood repertoires may reflect thyroid immune responses.

This clonotype occurred many times. This clone's antigen is unknown. Base quality data are lacking; no much larger clone is found one base away. Stable Graves' hyperthyroidism was defined as no progression to ophthalmopathy during 18 months of follow-up. Hyperthyroidism patients were newly diagnosed, had a disease duration of under 2 months, and were aged 18 to 65 years. Patients with uncontrolled infections, other autoimmune diseases, pregnancy or lactation were excluded. Diagnoses relied on clinical symptoms, serum thyroxine and TRAb, thyroid ultrasound and orbital computed tomography. Ficoll-Paque density gradient centrifugation was used to isolate PBMCs from under 11 ml of fresh peripheral blood. Trizol reagent was used to extract total RNA, and RNA quality was then checked on an Agilent 2100 Bioanalyzer. The TCR beta CDR3 regions were amplified from the RNA transcripts. A first-round RT-PCR of the TCR CDR3 used the HTBI primer set with the Qiagen OneStep RT-PCR kit. Libraries were constructed in a second round of multiplex PCR, after which size selection and purification were performed. Libraries were sequenced paired-end with 100 bp reads on an Illumina HiSeq2000. Per the source publication's procedure: SOAPnuke was used to process the raw data, throwing out any read that contained adapters or uncalled bases, had a mean Phred below 15, or lacked an exact constant-primer or identifier match. High-quality paired reads were merged with COPE v1.2.5, and unique nucleotide sequences were defined as clonotypes. MiTCR v1.1 was used to align the clonotypes against IMGT TRBV, TRBD and TRBJ reference segments. The analysis was restricted to V-J combinations with a frequency above 0.0001, which together covered 99.2% of the repertoires. The TCS score was defined as F50 (clonal expansion) divided by E x V (chaos), with BLOSUM62-based TCRdist calculated between CDR3 peptides within each V-J. Welch's t-statistics and random forest reduced 500 to 650 V-J features to some 14, which were used in a naive Bayes classifier (R e1071). TCRdb trimmed the raw reads at Q25, called clones with MiXCR and kept productive beta chains. CDR3 protein sequences are deduplicated, and each keeps its most common genes and DNA. TCRdb, rather than the study authors, made the V and J calls. This sample has around 450,000 distinct CDR3 sequences in its table, and 15% to 17% of those were observed once. Around 7.7% of the sample is held by the ten biggest clonotypes.

The sequence was obtained from a woman aged 18-29 years with Graves' hyperthyroidism. Sequencing used blood.

The CDR3 protein: CAIRWSTIYF. In nucleotide form, the sequence is TGTGCCATCAGGTGGAGCACCATATATTTT. The chain couples TRBV10-3 to TRBJ1-3; the D gene assignment is ambiguous. V was cut back by 6 bases and J by 9 bases, leaving a gap of 6 bases between them. The CDR3 measures 10 amino acids from cysteine to phenylalanine. The entry retains the CDR3 DNA only, 30 bases that are in frame from base 1. The germline V gene encodes CDR1 ENHRY and CDR2 SYGVKD.